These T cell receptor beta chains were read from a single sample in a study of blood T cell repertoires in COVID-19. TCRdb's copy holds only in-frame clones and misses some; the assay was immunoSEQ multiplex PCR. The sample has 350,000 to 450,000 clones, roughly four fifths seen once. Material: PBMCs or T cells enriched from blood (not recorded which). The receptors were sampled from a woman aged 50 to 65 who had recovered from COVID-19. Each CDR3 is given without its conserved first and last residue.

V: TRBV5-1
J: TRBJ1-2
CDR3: ASSLDPGVGYT

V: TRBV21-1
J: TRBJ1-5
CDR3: ASGTLRGQGSQPQH

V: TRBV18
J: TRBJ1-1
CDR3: ATGTDGF

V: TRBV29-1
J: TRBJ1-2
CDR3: SAVDRGDYGYT

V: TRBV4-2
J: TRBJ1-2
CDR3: ASSQDPAPRDYGYT

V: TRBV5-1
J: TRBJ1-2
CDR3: ASSLGAGDGYT

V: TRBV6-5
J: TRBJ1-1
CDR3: ARRQRMNTEAF

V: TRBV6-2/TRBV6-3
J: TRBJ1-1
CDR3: ASSTYRGRTEAF

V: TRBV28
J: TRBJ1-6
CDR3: ASSSWTFAWALH

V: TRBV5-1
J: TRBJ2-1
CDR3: ASTPGPRGGADDEQF

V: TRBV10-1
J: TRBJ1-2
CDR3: ASSMTGGAAGYT

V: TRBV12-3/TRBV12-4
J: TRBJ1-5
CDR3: ASSQGSNQPQH

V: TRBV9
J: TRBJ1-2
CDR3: ASSPGRGQSYGYT

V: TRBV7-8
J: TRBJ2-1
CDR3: ASSQGLAGAYNEQF

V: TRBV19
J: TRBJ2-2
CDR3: ASKIIAGQGKAGELF

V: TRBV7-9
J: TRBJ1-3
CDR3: ASSWDTSSGNTIY

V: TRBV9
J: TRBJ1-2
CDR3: ASSVTGEYGYT

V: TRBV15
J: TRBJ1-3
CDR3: ATSRESFGNTIY

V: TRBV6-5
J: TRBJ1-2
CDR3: ASSYSGDYGYT

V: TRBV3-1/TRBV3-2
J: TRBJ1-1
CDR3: ASSQVIQGAKVGTEAF

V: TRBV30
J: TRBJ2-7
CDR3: AWSVIYEQY

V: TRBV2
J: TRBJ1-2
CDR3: ASSERTGGSGYT

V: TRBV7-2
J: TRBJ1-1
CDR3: ASSIGGSNTEAF

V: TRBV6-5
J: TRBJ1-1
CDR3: ASSYSITPGTGGAF

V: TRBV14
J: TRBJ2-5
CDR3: ASSQAGARETQY

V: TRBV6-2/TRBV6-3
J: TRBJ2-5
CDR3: ASSYPAGASETQY

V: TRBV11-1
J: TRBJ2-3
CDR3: ASSPQRGTDTQY

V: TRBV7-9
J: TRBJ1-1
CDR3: ASSHPGRGREAF

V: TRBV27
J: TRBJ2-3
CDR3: ASSRQGSTDTQY

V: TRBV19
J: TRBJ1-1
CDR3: ASSISVLNTEAF

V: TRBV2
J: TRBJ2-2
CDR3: ASEQPPAGELF

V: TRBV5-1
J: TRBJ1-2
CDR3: ASSPGQPNYGYT

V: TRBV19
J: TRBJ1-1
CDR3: ASRGEQLEAF

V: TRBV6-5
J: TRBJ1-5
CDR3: ASSVGTGGGQPQH

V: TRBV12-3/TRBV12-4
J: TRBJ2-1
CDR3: ASTPQEYEQF

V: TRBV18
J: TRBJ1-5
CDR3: ASSLSGNSNQPQH

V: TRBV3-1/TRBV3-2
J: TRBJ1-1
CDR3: ASSRTGATEAF

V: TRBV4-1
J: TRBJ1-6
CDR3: ASSQDINRVTPLH

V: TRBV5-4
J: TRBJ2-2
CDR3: ASSSGGVDRNTGELF

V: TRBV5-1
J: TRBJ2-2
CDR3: ASSFDRPTGELF

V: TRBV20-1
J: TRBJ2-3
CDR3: SASGLGTGGADTQY

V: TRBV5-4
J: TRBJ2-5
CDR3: ASSDRGGQETQY

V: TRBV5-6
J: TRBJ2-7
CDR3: ASSPNGQSEQY

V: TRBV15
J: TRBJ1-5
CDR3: ATGQGARQPQH

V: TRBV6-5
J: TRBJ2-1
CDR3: AIGLGVEQF

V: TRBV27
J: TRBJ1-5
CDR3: ASSPGQSYNQPQH